This entry lists 26 T cell receptor beta chains sequenced from one sample in a study of read filtering for tumor transcriptome and immune sequencing. This library used approximately 0.4 ug RNA and molecular barcoded adaptors spanning alpha/delta and beta/gamma chains. From the reads, TCRdb called clonotypes with MiXCR, one entry per CDR3 protein. The sample yields about 93,000 distinct CDR3 sequences, under 25% seen once. The material sequenced was a population of CD138-negative cells sorted from bone marrow. These receptors were taken from a donor over 35 with multiple myeloma.

This clonotype was found many times. This clone may be a read error of a much larger clone one base away. This rearrangement joins TRBV7-9 to TRBJ1-1; tentative D call: TRBD1 (5 bases). Germline loops: CDR1 SEHNR, CDR2 FQNEAQ (reference sequence). There are 14 residues in the CDR3. Here the CDR3 reads CASSLEVGGTDAFF. CDR3 DNA sequence: TGTGCCAGCAGCTTAGAGGTGGGGGGTACTGACGCTTTCTTT. Combining the CDR3 with reference TRBV7-9 and TRBJ1-1 gives the whole variable domain DTGVSQNPRHKITKRGQNVTFRCDPISEHNRLYWYRQTLGQGPEFLTYFQNEAQLEKSRLLSDRFSAERPKGSFSTLEIQRTEQGDSAMYLCASSLEVGGTDAFFGQGTRLTVV.

This clonotype has a count of ten or more. The CDR3 loop is CSVETINRGGVNTEAFF. CDR3 in DNA: TGCAGCGTTGAGACAATAAACAGGGGGGGGGTGAACACTGAAGCTTTCTTT. The rearrangement links TRBV29-1 to TRBJ1-1; 8 positions agree with TRBD1. The CDR3 loop spans 17 amino acids. Losses at the gene ends were 3 bases for V and 0 bases for J; bases not matched to a gene: 12. Germline V CDR1 and CDR2: SQVTM, ANQGSEA. Together with reference TRBV29-1 and TRBJ1-1, the CDR3 gives the full variable domain: SAVISQKPSRDICQRGTSLTIQCQVDSQVTMMFWYRQQPGQSLTLIATANQGSEATYESGFVIDKFPISRPNLTFSTLTVSNMSPEDSSIYLCSVETINRGGVNTEAFFGQGTRLTVV.

As for this clonotype: A much larger clone differs by one base, so this may be a read error. This rearrangement joins TRBV5-1 to TRBJ1-1; no definite D call. The CDR3 consists of 14 residues. Germline lookup yields CDR1 SGHRS and CDR2 YFSETQ. The CDR3 sequence: CAGSLGSSNTEAFF. CDR3 coding DNA: TGCGCCGGCAGCTTGGGGTCCTCGAACACTGAAGCTTTCTTT.

In this sample, this clonotype turned up a few times. The rearrangement joins TRBV5-7 to TRBJ1-5, with D unclear. TRBV5-7 is placed among ORFs of uncertain function. The CDR3 runs 15 residues. V was cut by 0 bases and J by 3 bases, with 10 bases left in between. In DNA, the CDR3 is TGTGCCAGCAGCTTGGCCGGGGAACACAATCAGCCCCAGCATTTT. As protein: CASSLAGEHNQPQHF.

This clonotype has at least ten counts. The V call is TRBV30, the J call TRBJ1-1; possibly TRBD1 for D (6 bases). The length of the CDR3 is 13 residues. V lost 3 bases to trimming and J lost 4 bases, with 12 bases between them. CDR1 GTSNPN and CDR2 SVGIG come from the germline V gene (reference sequence). The CDR3 loop reads CAWSSGVGTEAFF. The CDR3 bases are TGTGCCTGGAGCTCAGGGGTTGGCACTGAAGCTTTCTTT.

A word on this clonotype: This may stem from a read error, because a much larger clone lies one nucleotide away. In this CDR3 the conserved last residue, phenylalanine or tryptophan, is missing, so a read error is likely. This chain connects TRBV9 to TRBJ2-1, with D tentatively TRBD2 (5 bases). The CDR3 is 15 amino acids. CDR1 SGDLS and CDR2 YYNGEE come from the germline V gene. Trimming shortened V by 0 bases and J by 2 bases, and 9 bases separated the two germline ends. Here the CDR3 reads CASSVGSGTYNEQFS. In DNA, the CDR3 is TGTGCCAGCAGCGTAGGTTCGGGAACCTACAATGAGCAGTTCTCC.

The genes are TRBV5-5 and TRBJ2-2; 7 bases align to TRBD1. Germline V CDR1 and CDR2: SGHKS, YYEKEE (reference sequence). The trim removed 6 bases at V and 3 bases at J, leaving 5 bases unmatched. The CDR3 covers 14 residues. The CDR3 here is CASNPGQDTGELFF. In DNA, the CDR3 is TGTGCCAGCAACCCCGGACAGGACACCGGGGAGCTGTTTTTT.

In its sample, this clonotype was seen many times. The V call is TRBV29-1, the J call TRBJ2-1; 7 bases map to TRBD2. The CDR3 extends over 14 amino acids. Trimming cost V 4 bases and J 0 bases; bases outside gene matches: 3. The germline gives CDR1 SQVTM, CDR2 ANQGSEA. CDR3 amino acids: CSVARGVSYNEQFF. The CDR3 DNA reads as TGCAGCGTTGCTCGGGGGGTCTCCTACAATGAGCAGTTCTTC.

The gene calls are TRBV6-2 or TRBV6-3 and TRBJ1-1, with a weak D call TRBD1 (5 bases). Germline values: CDR1 MNHEY, CDR2 SVGEGT. CDR3 length equals 14 residues. V was clipped by 2 bases and J by 4 bases, with 11 bases between them. The CDR3 coding sequence is TGTGCCAGCAGTTACCCACGCCAGGGCACTGAAGCTTTCTTT. Its translation: CASSYPRQGTEAFF.

This clonotype showed up many times. The genes are TRBV5-1 and TRBJ1-5; unclear D gene. The V gene lost 4 bases and the J gene lost 2 bases, with 7 bases spanning the gap. The CDR3 loop spans 13 amino acids. CDR1 and CDR2 (germline): SGHRS, YFSETQ. CDR3 in amino acids: CASSEDGNQPQHF. CDR3 in DNA: TGCGCCAGCAGCGAGGACGGCAATCAGCCCCAGCATTTT.

The rearrangement joins TRBV19 to TRBJ1-4, with D possibly TRBD1 on 5 matching bases. V was cut by 6 bases and J by 8 bases, with 13 bases left in between. CDR1 is LNHDA and CDR2 is SQIVND in the germline V gene (reference sequence). The length of the CDR3 is 13 residues. For the CDR3, the DNA is TGTGCCAGTAGGCCAGAGGGGCGGGAAAAACTGTTTTTT. Its protein product is CASRPEGREKLFF.

Note on this clonotype: This may arise from a read error, as a much more abundant clone is one base away. The chain has TRBV24-1 and TRBJ1-2, with D unresolved. The CDR3 has 14 residues. Germline CDR1 KGHDR, CDR2 SFDVKD. V lost 6 bases to trimming and J lost 5 bases, with 15 bases between them. The CDR3, as DNA: TGTGCCACCAGTCCAGCCGGGATAGGGTATGGCTACACCTTC. Its translation: CATSPAGIGYGYTF.

To note about this clonotype: Given a much more abundant clone one base away, this may be a read error. This chain connects TRBV24-1 to TRBJ2-3; D tentatively fits TRBD1 or TRBD2 (5 bases each). Trimming removed 5 bases at V and 6 bases at J, with 17 bases between. The CDR3 runs to 15 residues. Germline CDR1 and CDR2: KGHDR and SFDVKD. As DNA, the CDR3 is TGTGCCACCAGTGCCACACGGGGCATACCCGATACGCAGTATTTT. Translation: CATSATRGIPDTQYF.

As DNA, the CDR3 is TGTGCCAGCAGTGCCTACCTGGGTAGCCAAGGTTCTGAAGCTTTCTTT. This translates into CASSAYLGSQGSEAFF. The chain joins TRBV28 to TRBJ1-1; D is unresolved. Trimming shortened V by 5 bases and J by 6 bases, and 22 bases separated the two germline ends. The germline gives CDR1 MDHEN, CDR2 SYDVKM. This CDR3 has 16 residues.

About this clonotype itself: This may be a read error: a much more frequent sequence differs by one nucleotide. The chain is built from TRBV28 and TRBJ2-7, with D uncertain. Germline lookup yields CDR1 MDHEN and CDR2 SYDVKM. The CDR3 is made up of 15 amino acids. The CDR3 reads CASSLPGGNSYEQHF. In nucleotides, the CDR3 is TGTGCCAGCAGTTTACCCGGCGGAAATTCCTACGAGCAGCACTTC. Using reference TRBV28 and TRBJ2-7 for the parts outside the CDR3, the full variable domain is DVKVTQSSRYLVKRTGEKVFLECVQDMDHENMFWYRQDPGLGLRLIYFSYDVKMKEKGDIPEGYSVSREKKERFSLILESASTNQTSMYLCASSLPGGNSYEQHFGPGTRLTVT.

Ten or more counts support this clonotype. The chain has TRBV7-6 and TRBJ2-7; TRBD1 aligns across 8 bases. Germline-derived CDR1 and CDR2 are SGHVS and FNYEAQ. J lost 5 bases, V lost 5 bases, and 8 bases had no gene match. The CDR3 loop spans 14 amino acids. The DNA of the CDR3 is TGTGCCAGCAGCACCCGGACAGGGTTGGACGAGCAGTACTTC. As protein: CASSTRTGLDEQYF.

The gene calls are TRBV28 and TRBJ2-6; the D is unclear. Germline V CDR1 and CDR2: MDHEN, SYDVKM. CDR3 size: 14 residues. V lost 3 bases to trimming and J lost 2 bases, with 5 bases between them. CDR3 bases: TGTGCCAGCAGTTTCGATGCTGGGGCCAACGTCCTGACTTTC. This encodes CASSFDAGANVLTF.

This chain links TRBV11-2 with TRBJ2-1; the D is unclear. V lost 6 bases and J lost 9, with 18 bases in between. Germline values: CDR1 SGHAT, CDR2 FQNNGV. The CDR3 has 14 residues. The CDR3 here is CASRSSPNTGEQFF. The CDR3, as DNA: TGTGCCAGCAGGTCGAGTCCCAACACTGGTGAGCAGTTCTTC.

This clonotype has a handful of counts. The chain is built from TRBV5-1 and TRBJ1-2, with D uncertain. The CDR3 is 14 residues long. The V and J ends lost 0 bases and 4 bases respectively, with 10 bases between them. Germline assignment: CDR1 SGHRS and CDR2 YFSETQ. In nucleotides, the CDR3 is TGCGCCAGCAGCTTGGGGTGGCAGCCCTATGGCTACACCTTC. Its translation is CASSLGWQPYGYTF.

With respect to this clonotype: This may be a read error, as it is one base from a much larger clone. The chain uses TRBV28 and TRBJ2-3, with a possible D match to TRBD1 (5 bases). CDR1 and CDR2 from the germline V gene are MDHEN and SYDVKM. The CDR3 runs 15 residues. For the CDR3, the DNA is TGTGCCGGCAGTAGACAGCTCCCCAACACAGATACGCAGTATTTT. Its translation is CAGSRQLPNTDTQYF.

The V and J genes are TRBV7-3 and TRBJ2-4; D might be TRBD2 (5 bases). Deletions cut 0 bases from V and 3 bases from J, with 12 bases between. The CDR3 has 16 residues. Germline V gene data show CDR1 as SGHTA and CDR2 as FQGTGA. The CDR3, as DNA: TGTGCCAGCAGCTTAACCGGATCCGGGGTCAAAAACATTCAGTACTTC. It is translated as CASSLTGSGVKNIQYF.

J is TRBJ2-7 and V is TRBV5-8; TRBD1 matches 8 bases. The CDR3 extends over 15 amino acids. V lost 4 bases and J lost 3; bases outside the gene matches: 9. CDR1 is SGHTS, CDR2 YDEGEE, per germline. As DNA, the CDR3 is TGTGCCAGCAGCCGCGACAGGGGTTTCGGCTACGAGCAGTACTTC. It is translated as CASSRDRGFGYEQYF.

This clonotype was recorded many times. The chain has TRBV4-1 and TRBJ2-1; 9 bases align to TRBD1. Unmatched junction bases numbered 9, after V lost 4 bases and J lost 5 bases. CDR3 length: 16 amino acids. CDR1 is MGHRA and CDR2 is YSYEKL in the germline V gene. The CDR3 sequence is CASSPLGTGLNNEQFF. CDR3 coding DNA: TGCGCCAGCAGCCCTTTGGGGACAGGGCTTAACAATGAGCAGTTCTTC.

Notes on this clonotype: Likely a read error: the CDR3 ends without its conserved phenylalanine or tryptophan. The chain links TRBV7-3 to TRBJ1-4; D gene unclear. The CDR3 loop spans 16 amino acids. Germline V CDR1 and CDR2: SGHTA, FQGTGA. As DNA, the CDR3 is TGTGCCAGTAGCTCAATGGACCCAGCAACTAATGAAAAACTGTTTTAT. Translation gives CASSSMDPATNEKLFY.

This clonotype was detected only once. This may be a read error, as it is one base from a much larger clone. The rearrangement uses TRBV28 and TRBJ2-3; 7 positions agree with TRBD1. The end of the DNA is better explained by TRBJ1-5, so the J call may be wrong. The germline V gene encodes CDR1 MDHEN and CDR2 SYDVKM. The CDR3 sequence is 13 residues long. The CDR3 region is CASSDRVPDTQHF. CDR3 nucleotides: TGTGCCAGCAGCGACAGGGTGCCAGATACGCAGCATTTT.

This clonotype was observed a handful of times. The chain links TRBV6-6 to TRBJ1-5, with 8 bases fitting TRBD1. This CDR3 region has 14 residues. V gave up 10 bases and J gave up 1 base; unmatched junction bases: 6. The germline CDR1 and CDR2 sequences are MNHNY and SVGAGI (reference sequence). For the CDR3, the DNA is TGTGCCATAGACAGGGGAGGAAGCAATCAGCCCCAGCATTTT. This translates into CAIDRGGSNQPQHF.